These 10 T cell receptor beta chains came from one sample sequenced in a study of control samples from healthy donors and cancer patients (TCRdb year 2020). The library was prepared using the immunoSEQ multiplex PCR assay. Sourced from immuneACCESS, this table was stored by TCRdb with only in-frame sequences that have V and J called. A share of the clones is absent; for the studies checked, an unresolved V gene accounts for under half, and the remainder has no known explanation. For this sample there are some 100,000 clones; 85% to 90% appear just once. Together, the top ten hold around 17% of the sample. The sample consisted of blood. The receptors here all came from a woman in her 50s in good health.

The chain has TRBV6-6 and TRBJ2-3; TRBD1 matches 9 bases. Germline CDR1 reads MNHNY; CDR2 reads SVGAGI (reference sequence). The V gene end was trimmed by 2 bases and the J gene end by 0 bases; junction bases not matched to a gene: 0. This CDR3 contains 15 residues. In DNA form, the CDR3 reads TGTGCCAGCAGTTACGGGACAGGGAGCACAGATACGCAGTATTTT. This translates into CASSYGTGSTDTQYF.

The V gene is TRBV28, the J gene TRBJ2-3, with 8 bases lining up with TRBD2. This CDR3 contains 15 residues. The trim removed 5 bases at V and 3 bases at J, leaving 7 bases unmatched. Germline CDR1 reads MDHEN; CDR2 reads SYDVKM. The CDR3 protein is CASSPRLAKTDTQYF. CDR3 DNA: TGTGCCAGCAGTCCTCGACTAGCGAAAACAGATACGCAGTATTTT.

This chain joins TRBV2 and TRBJ1-2; D not certain. Germline V gives CDR1 SNHLY, CDR2 FYNNEI. This CDR3 has 12 amino acids. Deletions cut 7 bases from V and 6 bases from J, with 12 bases between. The CDR3 region is CASIIGRNGYTF. The CDR3 DNA is TGTGCCAGCATTATAGGGAGGAATGGCTACACCTTC. Complete variable domain (other parts from reference TRBV2 and TRBJ1-2): EPEVTQTPSHQVTQMGQEVILRCVPISNHLYFYWYRQILGQKVEFLVSFYNNEISEKSEIFDDQFSVERPDGSNFTLKIRSTKLEDSAMYFCASIIGRNGYTFGSGTRLTVV.

V gene TRBV27 combines with J gene TRBJ2-5, with a possible D match to TRBD2 (5 bases). The V gene's germline CDR1 is MNHEY and CDR2 SMNVEV (reference sequence). The ends were cut back, 3 bases at V and 4 bases at J, with 12 bases in the middle. The CDR3 covers 14 residues. In DNA form, the CDR3 reads TGTGCCAGCAGTTTGCGGGCGAATATAGAGACCCAGTACTTC. Its protein product is CASSLRANIETQYF.

The chain carries TRBV27 and TRBJ1-2; D unclear. Trimming stripped 4 bases from V and 6 bases from J, with 9 bases between. The CDR3 length is 12 residues. Germline V CDR1 and CDR2: MNHEY, SMNVEV (reference sequence). The CDR3 DNA follows: TGTGCCAGCAGTTCTCCCTTCGATGGCTACACCTTC. Its protein is CASSSPFDGYTF.

V gene TRBV19 combines with J gene TRBJ2-7; D is perhaps TRBD1 (5 bases). V lost 4 bases, J lost 0 bases, and 10 bases lay in between. The length of the CDR3 is 14 residues. Germline assignment: CDR1 LNHDA and CDR2 SQIVND (reference sequence). In nucleotides, the CDR3 is TGTGCCAGTAGTACCGCAGGGTTCTCCTACGAGCAGTACGTC. It codes for CASSTAGFSYEQYV.

The chain recombines TRBV27 with TRBJ2-7, with 7 nucleotides matching TRBD2. The CDR3 extends over 14 amino acids. Trimming took 5 bases from V and 2 from J; bases not matched to a gene: 6. Germline V gene data show CDR1 as MNHEY and CDR2 as SMNVEV (reference sequence). CDR3 DNA: TGTGCCAGCAGTCCACTAGCGCTTGCCTACGAGCAGTACTTC. Protein product: CASSPLALAYEQYF.

The chain uses TRBV29-1 and TRBJ2-1; TRBD2 matches 14 bases. Germline CDR1 is SQVTM and CDR2 is ANQGSEA. The CDR3 covers 14 residues. Trimming removed 4 bases from V and 8 bases from J; junction bases left unmatched: 4. CDR3 loop: CSVGLAGGFDEQFF. DNA for the CDR3: TGCAGCGTTGGACTAGCGGGAGGGTTTGATGAGCAGTTCTTC.

The chain carries TRBV6-4 and TRBJ2-3, with TRBD2 identical over 10 bases. Trimming cost V 0 bases and J 6 bases; bases outside gene matches: 3. Germline V gene data show CDR1 as MRHNA and CDR2 as SNTAGT. The CDR3 contains 15 residues. Here the CDR3 DNA reads TGTGCCAGCAGTGACTCGAGCGGGGGGGTGGATACGCAGTATTTT. This gives the protein CASSDSSGGVDTQYF.

A few counts support this clone. This chain links TRBV5-6 with TRBJ2-2, with 10 positions matching TRBD1. The length of the CDR3 is 17 residues. Germline CDR1 is SGHDT and CDR2 is YYEEEE. V trimming: 3 bases; J trimming: 3 bases; junction bases outside the gene matches: 8. The CDR3 reads CASSSLSGTGDTGELFF. In DNA form, the CDR3 reads TGTGCCAGCAGCTCACTATCCGGGACAGGGGACACCGGGGAGCTGTTTTTT. Using reference TRBV5-6 and TRBJ2-2 for the parts outside the CDR3, the full variable domain is DAGVTQSPTHLIKTRGQQVTLRCSPKSGHDTVSWYQQALGQGPQFIFQYYEEEERQRGNFPDRFSGHQFPNYSSELNVNALLLGDSALYLCASSSLSGTGDTGELFFGEGSRLTVL.